A single sample gave rise to the 26 T cell receptor beta chains below, sequenced in a study of blood T cell repertoires in COVID-19. Clones were sequenced by immunoSEQ multiplex PCR, and TCRdb holds only the in-frame ones, with some missing. The repertoire includes tens of thousands of clones, roughly 75% of them detected once, and approximately 15% sits in the top ten. The material sequenced was peripheral blood. These receptors were taken from a man aged 55 to 69 with COVID-19, enrolled during active disease.

This clone came up once. The V and J genes are TRBV5-4 and TRBJ2-7; 9 bases are shared with TRBD2. Germline V lookup: CDR1 SGHNT, CDR2 YYREEE (reference sequence). V shed 4 bases and J 0 bases; nucleotides not matched to a gene: 5. The length of the CDR3 is 15 residues. The CDR3 loop is CASSKPGLASYEQYF. The DNA for the CDR3 is TGTGCCAGCAGCAAGCCGGGACTAGCCTCCTACGAGCAGTACTTC.

The V call is TRBV7-6, the J call TRBJ2-1; 10 nucleotides align to TRBD2. This CDR3 region has 15 residues. The germline CDR1 and CDR2 sequences are SGHVS and FNYEAQ. The V and J ends lost 6 bases and 6 bases, in that order; junction bases with no gene match: 8. Here the CDR3 reads CASRRIAGGSNEQFF. In DNA, the CDR3 is TGTGCCAGCAGGCGTATAGCGGGAGGAAGCAATGAGCAGTTCTTC.

The J gene is TRBJ1-5, the V gene TRBV6-5, with TRBD1 identical over 7 bases. Germline CDR1 and CDR2: MNHEY and SVGAGI. The length of the CDR3 is 15 residues. V gave up 6 bases and J gave up 0 bases; unmatched junction bases: 5. The DNA of the CDR3 is TGTGCCAGCAGCCGGGACAGTTATAGCAATCAGCCCCAGCATTTT. Its protein is CASSRDSYSNQPQHF.

This clone was recorded a few times. V is TRBV2 and J is TRBJ1-6, with D uncertain. The CDR3 sequence is 15 residues long. V shed 4 bases and J shed 7 bases, with 14 bases lying between them. Germline CDR1 and CDR2: SNHLY and FYNNEI. CDR3: CASSVIEGFNSPLHF. The CDR3 DNA reads TGTGCCAGCAGTGTCATCGAGGGTTTCAATTCACCCCTCCACTTT.

This rearrangement joins TRBV14 to TRBJ1-2; 7 bases are a match to TRBD1. Germline assignment: CDR1 SGHDN and CDR2 FVKESK. The length of the CDR3 is 14 residues. J was trimmed by 12 bases and V by 2 bases; bases with no gene match: 12. The CDR3 DNA reads TGTGCCAGCAGCCAAAACTCAGGGGGGACAGCCAACACCTTC. Its translation: CASSQNSGGTANTF.

CDR3 DNA: TGTGCCAGCAGGACAGGGGAGGCTGGAAACACCATATATTTT. This translates into CASRTGEAGNTIYF. J is TRBJ1-3 and V is TRBV2; 8 positions agree with TRBD1. Germline V lookup: CDR1 SNHLY, CDR2 FYNNEI. Trimming removed 6 bases from V and 2 bases from J; junction bases left unmatched: 3. The CDR3 has 14 amino acids.

In its sample, this clone was seen once. The J gene is TRBJ2-3, the V gene TRBV11-3; 7 positions match TRBD2. Germline lookup yields CDR1 SGHNT and CDR2 YENEEA. This CDR3 spans 15 amino acids. The J segment lost 4 bases and the V segment lost 1 base, leaving 5 bases of the junction unmatched. CDR3 amino acids: CASSLGTSNADTQYF. The DNA for the CDR3 is TGTGCCAGCAGCTTAGGGACTAGTAACGCAGATACGCAGTATTTT. Complete variable domain (other parts from reference TRBV11-3 and TRBJ2-3): EAGVVQSPRYKIIEKKQPVAFWCNPISGHNTLYWYLQNLGQGPELLIRYENEEAVDDSQLPKDRFSAERLKGVDSTLKIQPAELGDSAVYLCASSLGTSNADTQYFGPGTRLTVL.

The chain combines TRBV3-1 (or the pseudogene TRBV3-2) with TRBJ2-2; D is unclear. The germline V and J ends were trimmed by 2 bases and 7 bases, with 5 bases remaining between them. Germline CDR1 and CDR2: LGHDT and YNNKEL (reference sequence). The CDR3 length is 12 residues. The CDR3 nucleotides are TGTGCCAGCAGCCAACTCAGCGGGGAGCTGTTTTTT. Translating gives CASSQLSGELFF.

The chain carries TRBV5-6 and TRBJ2-2; 7 nucleotides align to TRBD1. CDR1 is SGHDT and CDR2 is YYEEEE in the germline V gene. The length of the CDR3 is 15 residues. V was clipped by 7 bases and J by 4 bases; unmatched bases: 10. The CDR3 region is CASRGTATFTGELFF. DNA for the CDR3: TGTGCCAGCCGTGGGACAGCAACTTTCACCGGGGAGCTGTTTTTT.

Many counts were recorded for this clone. V usage is TRBV7-2 and J usage is TRBJ2-7; 8 bases line up with TRBD2. V shed 5 bases, J shed 7 bases, and the junction held 7 bases outside the gene matches. This CDR3 region has 13 residues. Germline V CDR1 and CDR2: SGHTA, FQGNSA. The CDR3 spells CASSDGTRIEQYF. CDR3 coding DNA: TGTGCCAGCAGCGACGGGACTAGAATTGAGCAGTACTTC.

This clone has only a few counts. The V gene is TRBV7-9, the J gene TRBJ2-3; 7 bases line up with TRBD1. This CDR3 spans 16 amino acids. V was pared by 5 bases and J by 3 bases, with 11 bases of the junction left unmatched. Germline V CDR1 and CDR2: SEHNR, FQNEAQ (reference sequence). The CDR3 here is CASSDVLGTVTDTQYF. In DNA, the CDR3 is TGTGCCAGCAGCGACGTTCTCGGGACAGTAACAGATACGCAGTATTTT.

The chain combines TRBV3-1 (or the pseudogene TRBV3-2) with TRBJ2-7; TRBD1 might be the D (6 bases). This CDR3 contains 15 residues. Germline lookup yields CDR1 LGHDT and CDR2 YNNKEL (reference sequence). V lost 2 bases and J lost 3, with 14 bases in between. CDR3 DNA: TGTGCCAGCAGCCAACTACCCGGACAGCTCTACGAGCAGTACTTC. Encoded protein: CASSQLPGQLYEQYF.

The count of this clone is one. The J gene is TRBJ1-4, the V gene TRBV5-1, with 10 bases fitting TRBD1. CDR3 length: 17 residues. Germline V gives CDR1 SGHRS, CDR2 YFSETQ. With V trimmed by 4 bases and J by 3 bases, 9 bases remained unmatched. The CDR3 region is CASSPTTGGLSNEKLFF. CDR3 coding DNA: TGCGCCAGCAGCCCGACGACAGGGGGCCTATCTAATGAAAAACTGTTTTTT. The variable domain in full, completed from reference TRBV5-1 and TRBJ1-4, reads KAGVTQTPRYLIKTRGQQVTLSCSPISGHRSVSWYQQTPGQGLQFLFEYFSETQRNKGNFPGRFSGRQFSNSRSEMNVSTLELGDSALYLCASSPTTGGLSNEKLFFGSGTQLSVL.

This chain links TRBV6-5 with TRBJ2-1; TRBD2 agrees at 9 bases. The CDR3 runs to 15 residues. Losses at the gene ends were 7 bases for V and 0 bases for J; bases not matched to a gene: 4. Germline CDR1 is MNHEY and CDR2 is SVGAGI. The CDR3 DNA reads TGTGCCAGCACCAGTAGCGGGGGCTCCTACAATGAGCAGTTCTTC. Encoded protein: CASTSSGGSYNEQFF.

This clone was detected a few times. The rearrangement links TRBV3-1 (or the pseudogene TRBV3-2) to TRBJ2-3; 13 bases are a match to TRBD2. V shed 4 bases and J 6 bases; nucleotides not matched to a gene: 7. The CDR3 covers 16 residues. Germline V gene data show CDR1 as LGHDT and CDR2 as YNNKEL (reference sequence). The CDR3 spells CASSPRLAGGRDTQYF. CDR3 nucleotides: TGTGCCAGCAGCCCTCGACTAGCGGGAGGCAGGGATACGCAGTATTTT.

A few counts support this clone. J is TRBJ1-1 and V is TRBV2, with 7 bases that match TRBD1. Per the germline V gene, CDR1 is SNHLY and CDR2 is FYNNEI. After removal of 7 bases from V and 4 bases from J, the junction contained 9 bases not matched to a gene. This CDR3 spans 14 amino acids. This CDR3 is CASTSDRDSTEAFF. DNA of the CDR3: TGTGCCAGCACTAGCGACAGGGACAGCACTGAAGCTTTCTTT. Based on the CDR3 plus reference TRBV2 and TRBJ1-1, the full variable domain is EPEVTQTPSHQVTQMGQEVILRCVPISNHLYFYWYRQILGQKVEFLVSFYNNEISEKSEIFDDQFSVERPDGSNFTLKIRSTKLEDSAMYFCASTSDRDSTEAFFGQGTRLTVV.

V usage is TRBV6-2 or TRBV6-3 and J usage is TRBJ2-7, with 10 bases identical to TRBD2. Germline-derived CDR1 and CDR2 are MNHEY and SVGEGT. The CDR3 spans 14 residues. V lost 5 bases and J lost 3; bases outside the gene matches: 4. CDR3 residues: CASSLAGVIYEQYF. The CDR3, as DNA: TGTGCCAGCAGTCTAGCGGGAGTCATCTACGAGCAGTACTTC.

The chain uses TRBV3-1 (or the pseudogene TRBV3-2) and TRBJ1-5; weak D call: TRBD1 (6 bases). The CDR3 sequence is 17 residues long. Per the germline V gene, CDR1 is LGHDT and CDR2 is YNNKEL (reference sequence). Trimming took 3 bases from V and 0 from J, leaving 15 bases between them. CDR3 nucleotides: TGTGCCAGCAGCCACCCTCACCGACAGGATAGCAATCAGCCCCAGCATTTT. Its translation: CASSHPHRQDSNQPQHF.

The genes are TRBV12-3 or TRBV12-4 and TRBJ1-2; weak D call: TRBD1 (5 bases). This CDR3 has 13 amino acids. V was trimmed by 3 bases and J by 7 bases, leaving 12 bases between them. The CDR3 reads CASSLGGESGYTF. The CDR3 DNA is TGTGCCAGCAGTTTGGGGGGGGAAAGTGGCTACACCTTC.

The chain uses TRBV5-1 and TRBJ1-1, with TRBD1 as a possible D gene (6 bases). This CDR3 is 14 amino acids long. V was clipped by 4 bases and J by 3 bases, with 13 bases between them. Germline lookup yields CDR1 SGHRS and CDR2 YFSETQ. The CDR3 DNA is TGCGCCAGCAGCCAGACAGGCACGGACACTGAAGCTTTCTTT. Its protein product is CASSQTGTDTEAFF. Drawing the rest from reference TRBV5-1 and TRBJ1-1, the complete variable domain is KAGVTQTPRYLIKTRGQQVTLSCSPISGHRSVSWYQQTPGQGLQFLFEYFSETQRNKGNFPGRFSGRQFSNSRSEMNVSTLELGDSALYLCASSQTGTDTEAFFGQGTRLTVV.

The genes are TRBV29-1 and TRBJ2-7, with D possibly matching TRBD2 (5 bases). V lost 4 bases and J lost 2, with 18 bases in between. Germline CDR1 and CDR2: SQVTM and ANQGSEA. CDR3 length: 15 residues. Written as DNA, the CDR3 is TGCAGCGTTGTCGGGGAAAGGCGGAAGGCCTACGAGCAGTACTTC. Translated: CSVVGERRKAYEQYF.

The CDR3 sequence: CASSQDQVPAGGGGYTF. The CDR3 DNA is TGTGCCAGCAGCCAAGATCAGGTCCCCGCGGGAGGGGGTGGCTACACCTTC. The V gene is TRBV4-2, the J gene TRBJ1-2, with D maybe TRBD1 (6 bases). The CDR3 totals 17 residues. From germline, CDR1 is LGHNA and CDR2 YNFKEQ. V lost 0 bases to trimming and J lost 7 bases, with 21 bases between them.

The rearrangement uses TRBV5-4 and TRBJ1-3; the match to TRBD1 covers 10 bases. The CDR3 runs to 16 residues. After removal of 4 bases from V and 3 bases from J, the junction contained 7 bases not matched to a gene. The germline V gene has CDR1 SGHNT and CDR2 YYREEE (reference sequence). The CDR3 DNA reads TGTGCCAGCAGCGGGGACAGGGGATTAGGTGGAAACACCATATATTTT. Translating it yields CASSGDRGLGGNTIYF.

This clone was found a few times. The V and J genes are TRBV30 and TRBJ2-5; the match to TRBD1 covers 8 bases. The CDR3 length is 13 residues. J was trimmed by 5 bases and V by 4 bases; bases with no gene match: 6. The germline V gene has CDR1 GTSNPN and CDR2 SVGIG (reference sequence). This chain's CDR3 is CAWTQGAGETQYF. In DNA form, the CDR3 reads TGTGCCTGGACGCAGGGGGCAGGGGAGACCCAGTACTTC.

The DNA for the CDR3 is TGTGCCATCAGTGACTCCGGGATCTACAATGAGCAGTTCTTC. It encodes CAISDSGIYNEQFF. V is TRBV10-3 and J is TRBJ2-1; D is possibly TRBD2 (5 bases). This CDR3 is 14 amino acids long. Germline CDR1 is ENHRY and CDR2 is SYGVKD. Trimming shortened V by 3 bases and J by 3 bases, and 9 bases separated the two germline ends.

Comments on this clone: The same CDR3 can be traced to other DNA sequences in this sample. The chain recombines TRBV28 with TRBJ2-5; D ambiguous. V was shortened by 6 bases and J by 4 bases, with 9 bases between the two germline ends. The CDR3 consists of 12 residues. The V gene's germline CDR1 is MDHEN and CDR2 SYDVKM. The CDR3 sequence is CASRGGRETQYF. The CDR3 coding sequence is TGTGCCAGCAGAGGTGGGCGAGAGACCCAGTACTTC.